This T cell receptor beta chain was recovered during a study of Ad26.COV2.S vaccination and SARS-CoV-2 variants. Study information: Donor allocation was to the COV1001 Ad26.COV2.S trial arm. Doses of Ad26.COV2.S were injected into muscle once or twice, 56 days apart. Notes on the study in general: Vaccinees reportedly had broad spike-specific CD8+ and CD4+ T cell responses. Vaccine recipients posted higher spike-specific TCR breadth than their placebo counterparts.

In its sample, this clone was seen once. The target antigen is unknown. Sequencing was performed with immunoSEQ multiplex PCR; in TCRdb, only in-frame clones are kept and a portion is missing. Here the sample spans about 680,000 clones, 80% to 90% being singletons. Treatment specified: around 19 received Ad26.COV2.S at low or high dose, single or two shots; about five received placebo; per-sample allocation not given. The study sampled participants on day 63 after the first vaccine or placebo injection. The CDR3 totals 14 residues. Per the germline V gene, CDR1 is WSHSY and CDR2 is SAAADI. The ends were cut back, 7 bases at V and 0 bases at J, with 10 bases in the middle.

Sequencing used peripheral blood, obtained in a trial of Ad26.COV2.S vaccine versus placebo. This TCR was recovered from a person aged 18 to 59 who received the Ad26.COV2.S COVID-19 vaccine or a placebo. This sequence joins TRBV10-2 and TRBJ2-1; D is ambiguous. For the CDR3, the DNA is TGCGCCAGCAACCCTTCGAACTCCTACAATGAGCAGTTCTTC. Protein product: CASNPSNSYNEQFF.